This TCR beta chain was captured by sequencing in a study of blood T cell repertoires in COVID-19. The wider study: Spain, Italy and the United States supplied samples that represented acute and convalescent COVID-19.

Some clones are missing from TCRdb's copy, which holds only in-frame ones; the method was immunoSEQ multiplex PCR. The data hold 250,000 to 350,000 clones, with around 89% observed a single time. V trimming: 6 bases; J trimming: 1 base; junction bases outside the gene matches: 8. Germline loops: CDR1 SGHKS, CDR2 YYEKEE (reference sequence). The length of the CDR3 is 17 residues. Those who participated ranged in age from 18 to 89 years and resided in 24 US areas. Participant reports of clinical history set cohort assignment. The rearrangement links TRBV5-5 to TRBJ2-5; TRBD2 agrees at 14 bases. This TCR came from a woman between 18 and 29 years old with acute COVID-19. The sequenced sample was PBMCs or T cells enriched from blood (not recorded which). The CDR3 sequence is CASTPLGTSGGQETQYF. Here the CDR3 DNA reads TGTGCCAGCACCCCCCTTGGGACTAGCGGGGGCCAAGAGACCCAGTACTTC.